The T cell receptor (beta chain) under discussion was sequenced for a study of PD-1 blockade in mismatch repair-deficient tumors. Study summary: All were previously treated, progressing patients with approximately 11 mismatch repair-deficient cancer types.

Study-wide findings and caveats: After pembrolizumab, tumor-resident clones rose rapidly, then generally contracted before radiologic responses.

Losses at the gene ends were 3 bases for V and 7 bases for J; bases not matched to a gene: 11. The CDR3 length is 17 residues. Looked up from germline, CDR1 is LNHDA and CDR2 is SQIVND (reference sequence). Comments on this clone: What it binds is not known.

Profiled with immunoSEQ multiplex PCR; TCRdb holds only in-frame clones, not every one. The sample has approximately 130,000 clones; 86% are singletons. Every patient had mismatch repair deficiency by PCR or immunohistochemistry. TCR sequencing covered a few patients who responded to pembrolizumab. This specimen was peripheral blood, taken 44 weeks after starting pembrolizumab. The chain employs TRBV19 and TRBJ2-1, with 11 bases that match TRBD2. This TCR was recovered from an adult with mismatch repair-deficient cancer. The CDR3 spells CASSIGLAGPERNEQFF. CDR3 sequence (DNA): TGTGCCAGTAGTATCGGACTAGCGGGCCCCGAAAGAAATGAGCAGTTCTTC.